This T cell receptor (beta chain) was captured in a study of T cell repertoires in cytomegalovirus infection. Germline CDR1 and CDR2: MNHNY and SVGAGI (reference sequence). The CDR3 has 13 residues. Trimming pared 7 bases from V and 0 bases from J, leaving 7 bases between. TCRdb fed the reads into MiXCR, producing one record per CDR3 protein. The repertoire includes more than 150,000 distinct CDR3 sequences, about 21% of them detected once, and 2.5% to 3% sits in the top ten. The origin of this receptor is a human donor in good health (CMV status not recorded). Some clones in this sample may be carry-over from other donors' samples. The sequenced material came from PBMCs. This sequence joins TRBV6-6 and TRBJ1-3; D is unresolved. The CDR3 coding sequence is TGTGCCAGCACCGTCAGCTCTGGAAACACCATATATTTT. Amino acids: CASTVSSGNTIYF.